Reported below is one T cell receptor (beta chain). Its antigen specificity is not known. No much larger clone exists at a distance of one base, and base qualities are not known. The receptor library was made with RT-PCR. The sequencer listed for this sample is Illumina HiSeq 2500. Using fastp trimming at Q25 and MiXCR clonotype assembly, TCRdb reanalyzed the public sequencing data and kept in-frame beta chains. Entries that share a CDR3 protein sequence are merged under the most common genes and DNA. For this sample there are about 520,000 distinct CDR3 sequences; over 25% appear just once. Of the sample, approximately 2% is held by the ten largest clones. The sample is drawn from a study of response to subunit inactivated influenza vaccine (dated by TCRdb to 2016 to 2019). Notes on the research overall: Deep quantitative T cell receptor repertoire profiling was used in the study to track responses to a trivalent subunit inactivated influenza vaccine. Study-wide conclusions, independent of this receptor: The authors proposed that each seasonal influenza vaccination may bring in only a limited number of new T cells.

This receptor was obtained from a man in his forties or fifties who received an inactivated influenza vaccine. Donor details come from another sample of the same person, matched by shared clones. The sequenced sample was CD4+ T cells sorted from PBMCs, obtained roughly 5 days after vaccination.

In nucleotide form, the sequence is TGTGCCAGCAGCTTATTTGGCGGAATCAATGAGCAGTTCTTC. It codes for CASSLFGGINEQFF. Rearrangement joined TRBV11-3 to TRBJ2-1; the D gene remains uncertain. V is pared back by 2 bases and J by 6 bases, with 11 bases lying between the germline termini. The germline V gene gives CDR1 as SGHNT and CDR2 as YENEEA. CDR3 length: 14 amino acids, cysteine to phenylalanine. The only DNA kept is the CDR3, 42 bases in frame from the first base.